This record covers a single T cell receptor (beta chain). Its antigen is currently unknown. There are 17 residues in the CDR3. From germline, CDR1 is SGHNT and CDR2 YYREEE (reference sequence). The library came from three nested PCR rounds adapted from ARM-PCR protocols. MiXCR was run by TCRdb on the multiplex PCR reads, yielding one entry per CDR3 protein. The table includes 100,000 or so distinct CDR3 sequences, 75% to 85% detected once. The sample belongs to a study of tumor and adjacent non-tumor tissue in lung cancer. For the study at large: Patients comprised over 9 adenocarcinoma, 2 squamous cell carcinoma and 1 small cell lung cancer. Each sample yielded a few million productive TCRbeta reads on average. Findings and caveats of the study: Tumor repertoires had a smaller top 100 clone share than normal lung. Patients with more diverse tumor TCRs had worse survival.

No cell sorting was done before RNA was extracted from the tissue. More than 3 cm separated this lung sample from the edge of the tumor. The clonotype originates from a man aged 55 to 70 with small cell lung cancer. The chain links TRBV5-4 to TRBJ2-1, with D unclear. Specimen: distant non-tumor lung tissue. CDR3: CGSSFDQATQYYNEQFF. CDR3 nucleotide sequence: TGTGGGAGCAGCTTTGATCAGGCGACCCAGTACTACAATGAGCAGTTCTTC.